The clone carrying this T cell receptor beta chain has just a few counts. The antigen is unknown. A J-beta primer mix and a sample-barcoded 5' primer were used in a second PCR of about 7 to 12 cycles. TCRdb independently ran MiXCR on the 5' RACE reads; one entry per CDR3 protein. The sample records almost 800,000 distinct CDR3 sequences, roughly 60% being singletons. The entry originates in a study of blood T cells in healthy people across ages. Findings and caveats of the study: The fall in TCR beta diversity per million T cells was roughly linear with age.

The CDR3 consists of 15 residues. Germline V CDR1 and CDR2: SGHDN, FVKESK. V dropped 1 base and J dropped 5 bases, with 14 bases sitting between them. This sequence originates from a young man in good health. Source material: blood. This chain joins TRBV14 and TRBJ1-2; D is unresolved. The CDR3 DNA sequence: TGTGCCAGCAGCCAAGGAACAGTTCGAGGGTATGGCTACACCTTC. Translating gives CASSQGTVRGYGYTF.